Listed below are T cell receptor beta chains from one sample, sequenced in a study of T cells after posttransplantation cyclophosphamide. The data were produced by immunoSEQ multiplex PCR, yet TCRdb's version contains in-frame clones alone and is incomplete. The sample carries 15,000 to 20,000 clones, roughly 87% recorded once. Sequencing used PBMCs, obtained after an allogeneic stem cell transplant with a calcineurin inhibitor and methotrexate. All receptors come from a male patient aged 50 to 60 who received an allogeneic stem cell transplant from an unrelated donor, was CMV-positive, and had chronic GVHD only. The graft donor may have contributed some T cells. The CDR3 runs from the conserved cysteine through the conserved F or W. D genes are given only for firm matches. Rows give clone size only sometimes, using once, few, many, or a class for an expanded clone.

>NA|TRBD2|TRBJ2-7|19|TRBV6-1
TGTGCCAGCAGTGAAGGAGGGGGACTAGCGGGAGGATTTGGACCCGAGCAGTACTTC
CASSEGGGLAGGFGPEQYF
>NA|TRBD2|TRBJ2-3|15|TRBV19
TGTGCCAGTAGCACGGGACTAGCATCCACAGATACGCAGTATTTT
CASSTGLASTDTQYF
>NA|NA|TRBJ2-2|14|TRBV29-1
TGCAGCGTGACCGGGACTTCGAACACCGGGGAGCTGTTTTTT
CSVTGTSNTGELFF
>NA|TRBD1|TRBJ2-4|19|TRBV2
TGTGCCAGCAGGATAAGGACAGGGGGAGTATTGTGGGCCAAAAACATTCAGTACTTC
CASRIRTGGVLWAKNIQYF
>NA|NA|TRBJ1-6|16|TRBV5-4
TGTGCCAGCAGCTTGGCCCGAGGGTTTGAGAATTCACCCCTCCACTTT
CASSLARGFENSPLHF
>NA|NA|TRBJ2-2|13|TRBV5-4
TGTGCCAGCAGCTCCTATACTACCGGGGAGCTGTTTTTT
CASSSYTTGELFF
>NA|NA|TRBJ1-1|13|TRBV6-5
TGTGCCAGCAGTCAGACGGGTACCTTTGAAGCTTTCTTT
CASSQTGTFEAFF
>once|NA|TRBJ2-2|18|TRBV7-2
TGTGCCAGCAGCTTCCTCATGGACAGACTCGCGAACACCGGGGAGCTGTTTTTT
CASSFLMDRLANTGELFF
>NA|TRBD1|TRBJ2-7|14|TRBV5-1
TGCGCCAGCAGCCTAGGGGACAGTACCTACGAGCAGTACTTC
CASSLGDSTYEQYF
>NA|NA|TRBJ2-5|13|TRBV2
TGTGCCAGCAGTGGGGAGATTTTAGAGACCCAGTACTTC
CASSGEILETQYF
>few|NA|TRBJ1-1|12|TRBV5-4
TGTGCCAGCAGCTTTAGCGGAACTGAAGCTTTCTTT
CASSFSGTEAFF
>NA|NA|TRBJ1-1|16|TRBV19
TGTGCCAGTAGTATAGTGCGGGGCCTGGTTAACACTGAAGCTTTCTTT
CASSIVRGLVNTEAFF
>NA|NA|TRBJ1-1|13|TRBV6-5
TGTGCCAGCACGGCGCAGGGCGGCACTGAAGCTTTCTTT
CASTAQGGTEAFF
>NA|NA|TRBJ2-7|17|TRBV11-3
TGTGCCAGCAGCTCCCGGAACAGGGAGGGAGACTCCTACGAGCAGTACTTC
CASSSRNREGDSYEQYF
>NA|TRBD2|TRBJ2-2|19|TRBV5-1
TGCGCCAGCAGCCCAACATACGTTGGGACTAGAACGAACACCGGGGAGCTGTTTTTT
CASSPTYVGTRTNTGELFF
>NA|TRBD1|TRBJ1-1|13|TRBV5-1
TGCGCCAGCAGCTTGGGGGACAGGCCTGAAGCTTTCTTT
CASSLGDRPEAFF
>NA|TRBD2|TRBJ2-3|16|TRBV4-2
TGTGCCAGCAGCCGGGGGGCGGGAGGAGTAGCAGATACGCAGTATTTT
CASSRGAGGVADTQYF
>NA|NA|TRBJ2-2|14|TRBV5-6
TGTGCCAGCAGCTACCCAGGTTACACCGGGGAGCTGTTTTTT
CASSYPGYTGELFF
>NA|NA|TRBJ2-2|16|TRBV4-1
TGCGCCAGCACGGACAGGGAGGGAATGAACACCGGGGAGCTGTTTTTT
CASTDREGMNTGELFF
>few|NA|TRBJ2-7|12|TRBV25-1
TGTGCCAGCAGTGACTTTCGGGACGAGCAGTACTTC
CASSDFRDEQYF
>NA|TRBD1|TRBJ2-5|14|TRBV11-2
TGTACCAGCAGCTTAGGCCAGGGGGCCAAGACCCAGTACTTC
CTSSLGQGAKTQYF
>once|TRBD1|TRBJ1-1|14|TRBV7-2
TGTGCCAGCAGCCTACAGGGGGGGAACACTGAAGCTTTCTTT
CASSLQGGNTEAFF
>NA|NA|TRBJ2-2|14|TRBV28
TGTGCCAGCTCACACAGGTCAACAACCGGGGAGCTGTTTTTT
CASSHRSTTGELFF
>once|TRBD2|TRBJ2-1|13|TRBV29-1
TGCAGCGTGGGGGGACTAGCGGCCCGGGAGCAGTTCTTC
CSVGGLAAREQFF
>NA|NA|TRBJ2-1|14|TRBV5-1
TGCGCCAGCAGCTTGGCCTACCAGGGGGGTGAGCAGTTCTTC
CASSLAYQGGEQFF
>once|TRBD1|TRBJ1-1|14|TRBV4-3
TGCGCCAGCAGCCAGACCCGAGGGGGCTATGAAGCTTTCTTT
CASSQTRGGYEAFF
>NA|TRBD2|TRBJ2-2|16|TRBV4-1
TGCGCCAGCAGCCAAGGGACTAGCGGGGCCACCGGGGAGCTGTTTTTT
CASSQGTSGATGELFF
>NA|NA|TRBJ1-2|15|TRBV19
TGTGCCAGTAGTATAACGCAGGGGTTTCCTGATGGCTACACCTTC
CASSITQGFPDGYTF
>once|NA|TRBJ2-1|14|TRBV19
TGTGCCAGTAGCAAGACCGGACAGTACAATGAGCAGTTCTTC
CASSKTGQYNEQFF
>NA|NA|TRBJ2-7|15|TRBV11-2
TGTGCCAGCAGCTTACCGGACATTCTCGTTTACGAGCAGTACTTC
CASSLPDILVYEQYF
>NA|NA|TRBJ1-5|12|TRBV4-1
TGCGCCAGCAGCCAAGATCTAACAGGGCTGGATTTT
CASSQDLTGLDF
>once|TRBD2|TRBJ2-1|17|TRBV5-5
TGTGCCAGCAGCTTCGACAGGAGGCTAGCGGGGGTCAATGAGCAGTTCTTC
CASSFDRRLAGVNEQFF
>few|NA|TRBJ2-7|14|TRBV10-1
TGCGCCAGCAGTGATCAGGACACCGTCGACGAGCAGTACTTC
CASSDQDTVDEQYF
>NA|TRBD1|TRBJ1-4|15|TRBV14
TGTGCCAGCAGCCAAAATAAGGGGGCTGGTGAAAAACTGTTTTTT
CASSQNKGAGEKLFF
>NA|TRBD2|TRBJ2-7|15|TRBV6-5
TGTGCCAGCAGCCCGCCCGCTAGCGGGATACTGGAGCAGTACTTC
CASSPPASGILEQYF
>once|NA|TRBJ1-2|14|TRBV27
TGTGCCAGCAGCCGAGGGGGATTGGGGTTTGGCTACACCTTC
CASSRGGLGFGYTF
>NA|TRBD2|TRBJ2-7|16|TRBV28
TGTGCCAGCAGTCCTGAAACTAGCGGGTTTTCCTACGAGCAGTACTTC
CASSPETSGFSYEQYF
>once|TRBD2|TRBJ2-7|15|TRBV5-1
TGCGCCAGCAGCCAACGGGCTAGCGGGTCCTACGAGCAGTACTTC
CASSQRASGSYEQYF
>NA|NA|TRBJ2-7|14|TRBV5-1
TGCGCCAGCAGCTCCCTACCCGGGACCTACGAGCAGTACTTC
CASSSLPGTYEQYF
>NA|NA|TRBJ2-7|17|TRBV7-9
TGTGCCAGCAGCTTATCTCAGGGCCCACTCTACTCCTACGAGCAGTACTTC
CASSLSQGPLYSYEQYF